What follows are 15 T cell receptor beta chains derived from one specimen sequenced in a study of immune evolution from preneoplasia to lung adenocarcinoma. Here immunoSEQ multiplex PCR was the method, and the copy in TCRdb shows in-frame clones only, minus some. The table lists thousands of clones, roughly 84% of them singletons. Sequencing was carried out using FFPE lung adenocarcinoma in situ tissue. These receptors came from a person aged 55-80 years with lung adenocarcinoma.

The V and J genes are TRBV5-1 and TRBJ2-7; 7 nucleotides agree with TRBD2. J gave up 1 base and V 2 bases, and 6 bases lay outside the gene matches. Germline V gives CDR1 SGHRS, CDR2 YFSETQ. The CDR3 runs 15 residues. CDR3 sequence: CASSLLAGVSYEQYF. CDR3 bases: TGCGCCAGCAGCTTATTGGCGGGAGTGTCCTACGAGCAGTACTTC.

V and J are TRBV7-8 and TRBJ2-5; tentatively, D is TRBD2 (6 bases). CDR1 is SGHVS and CDR2 is FQNEAQ in the germline V gene. V was pared by 4 bases and J by 1 base, with 19 bases between. CDR3 length equals 17 residues. CDR3: CASSSPWGEITQETQYF. The DNA for the CDR3 is TGTGCCAGCAGCTCCCCTTGGGGGGAAATCACCCAAGAGACCCAGTACTTC. The whole variable domain, filled in from reference TRBV7-8 and TRBJ2-5, reads GAGVSQSPRYKVAKRGQDVALRCDPISGHVSLFWYQQALGQGPEFLTYFQNEAQLDKSGLPSDRFFAERPEGSVSTLKIQRTQQEDSAVYLCASSSPWGEITQETQYFGPGTRLLVL.

The rearrangement joins TRBV7-2 to TRBJ2-2; D is undetermined. Germline V gene data show CDR1 as SGHTA and CDR2 as FQGNSA. The CDR3 spans 15 residues. Trimming took off 2 bases at V and 1 base at J, with 8 bases between the two ends. CDR3 sequence: CASSLNPGNTGELFF. Here the CDR3 DNA reads TGTGCCAGCAGCTTAAACCCCGGGAACACCGGGGAGCTGTTTTTT.

The J gene is TRBJ1-1, the V gene TRBV5-4, with 9 bases fitting TRBD1. The length of the CDR3 is 16 residues. J gave up 1 base and V 4 bases, and 8 bases lay outside the gene matches. Germline-derived CDR1 and CDR2 are SGHNT and YYREEE (reference sequence). The CDR3: CASSPSGQGWNTEAFF. The CDR3 nucleotides read TGTGCCAGCAGCCCATCGGGACAGGGCTGGAACACTGAAGCTTTCTTT.

The chain links TRBV4-3 to TRBJ2-5; no definite D call. Germline lookup yields CDR1 LGHNA and CDR2 YSLEER. The CDR3 runs to 16 residues. V shed 0 bases and J shed 2 bases, with 13 bases lying between them. CDR3 nucleotide sequence: TGCGCCAGCAGCCAAGATTGGCGTCCCGGGCAAGAGACCCAGTACTTC. Encoded protein: CASSQDWRPGQETQYF.

This chain joins TRBV7-8 and TRBJ1-1; 7 nucleotides match TRBD1. The CDR3 covers 16 residues. CDR1 SGHVS and CDR2 FQNEAQ come from the germline V gene. V lost 2 bases and J lost 4; bases outside the gene matches: 10. CDR3 sequence reads: CASSLFIRGMATEAFF. The CDR3 DNA reads as TGTGCCAGCAGCTTATTCATCAGGGGGATGGCCACTGAAGCTTTCTTT.

V and J are TRBV19 and TRBJ1-1; 8 nucleotides align to TRBD1. The J segment lost 2 bases and the V segment lost 5 bases, leaving 4 bases of the junction unmatched. The germline V gene encodes CDR1 LNHDA and CDR2 SQIVND (reference sequence). The CDR3 has 14 residues. The DNA of the CDR3 is TGTGCCAGTAGTGTTGACAGGGGAAACACTGAAGCTTTCTTT. Protein: CASSVDRGNTEAFF.

In nucleotides, the CDR3 is TGCGCCAGCAGCCTGGTGTCCTGGGGGACTGAAGCTTTCTTT. Translation gives CASSLVSWGTEAFF. The rearrangement joins TRBV5-1 to TRBJ1-1; tentative D call: TRBD1 (5 bases). Trimming took off 4 bases at V and 5 bases at J, with 15 bases between the two ends. The V gene's germline CDR1 is SGHRS and CDR2 YFSETQ. This CDR3 comprises 14 residues.

This clone showed up just once. The chain has TRBV5-6 and TRBJ2-1; D might be TRBD1 (5 bases). Trimming pared 1 base from V and 12 bases from J, leaving 17 bases between. Germline values: CDR1 SGHDT, CDR2 YYEEEE. The CDR3 contains 14 residues. The CDR3 DNA sequence: TGTGCCAGCAGCTTGCTGGCTCTAGGGGTCGGGCAGTTCTTC. Translation gives CASSLLALGVGQFF.

V is TRBV28 and J is TRBJ2-7; 8 bases agree with TRBD1. CDR3 length: 14 residues. J lost 3 bases, V lost 7 bases, and 8 bases had no gene match. The germline CDR1 and CDR2 sequences are MDHEN and SYDVKM. The CDR3 loop is CASTPGQGFYEQYF. CDR3 nucleotide sequence: TGTGCCAGCACACCCGGACAGGGCTTCTACGAGCAGTACTTC.

The genes are TRBV28 and TRBJ1-5, with 7 bases identical to TRBD1. V shed 6 bases and J 5 bases; nucleotides not matched to a gene: 16. Germline V CDR1 and CDR2: MDHEN, SYDVKM. The CDR3 length is 17 residues. For the CDR3, the DNA is TGTGCCAGCAGCCCAACAATCCTCCAGACAGGGCATCAGCCCCAGCATTTT. It codes for CASSPTILQTGHQPQHF.

This chain joins TRBV28 and TRBJ2-7; a weak D match, TRBD2 (7 bases). With 0 bases removed from V and 3 bases from J, the gap between germline ends came to 21 bases. CDR3 length: 18 amino acids. Germline V gives CDR1 MDHEN, CDR2 SYDVKM. The CDR3 is CASSLWGRLGGGNYEQYF. For the CDR3, the DNA is TGTGCCAGCAGTTTATGGGGAAGGTTAGGGGGAGGGAACTACGAGCAGTACTTC.

The CDR3 nucleotides read TGTGCCAGCAGCTTGGGAACTCTTGAGGGCTACACCTTC. Translation: CASSLGTLEGYTF. The chain links TRBV5-4 to TRBJ1-2, with D unclear. The V gene's germline CDR1 is SGHNT and CDR2 YYREEE (reference sequence). The ends were cut back, 0 bases at V and 8 bases at J, with 11 bases in the middle. This CDR3 is built from 13 residues.

This chain joins TRBV7-9 and TRBJ2-5; 8 bases fit TRBD1. The germline V gene encodes CDR1 SEHNR and CDR2 FQNEAQ (reference sequence). The CDR3 totals 15 residues. V lost 5 bases, J lost 6 bases, and 11 bases stayed unmatched. CDR3: CASSGSGQGGKTQYF. The CDR3 DNA reads as TGTGCCAGCAGCGGAAGTGGACAGGGAGGAAAGACCCAGTACTTC.

This clone was seen a single time. At the DNA level, this CDR3 is encoded by other sequences in the same sample as well. The gene calls are TRBV28 and TRBJ2-1; a weak D match, TRBD1 (5 bases). The CDR3 consists of 15 residues. V lost 1 base to trimming and J lost 2 bases, with 9 bases between them. Germline V lookup: CDR1 MDHEN, CDR2 SYDVKM. The CDR3 DNA is TGTGCCAGCAGTTTATCAGGGCGGACCTACAATGAGCAGTTCTTC. Its translation is CASSLSGRTYNEQFF.